Each of the 27 T cell receptor beta chains below was sequenced from the same sample in a study of T cells expressing NK-cell markers. TCRdb re-analyzed the 5' RACE reads; it lists each CDR3 protein once, without DNA. The ten most abundant clones cover more than 7% of a sample with more than 400,000 distinct CDR3 sequences. Material for sequencing was blood T cells: a sorted CD56 or NKG2C T cell subset, CD4+ or CD8+ T cells, or bulk PBMC T cells (not recorded which). Every receptor here comes from a woman between 18 and 75 years old in good health.

The J gene is TRBJ2-1, the V gene TRBV25-1; as DNA is missing, the TRBD2 call by TCRdb cannot be tested. The CDR3 is 14 amino acids. The germline gives CDR1 MGHDK, CDR2 SYGVNS. The CDR3 protein is CASRTSGIYNEQFF.

The gene calls are TRBV14 and TRBJ2-7; TCRdb lists TRBD2, though no DNA is available to test this call. Germline values: CDR1 SGHDN, CDR2 FVKESK. The CDR3 consists of 15 residues. CDR3 sequence: CASSQEGLAGLRKYF.

The V call is TRBV9, the J call TRBJ2-7; TCRdb picks TRBD2, but there is no DNA to check that call. The CDR3 runs 15 residues. In germline, CDR1 is SGDLS, CDR2 YYNGEE. The CDR3 loop reads CASSAGTSLGYEQYF.

V gene TRBV9 combines with J gene TRBJ2-2; TCRdb lists TRBD1, though no DNA is available to test this call. Germline lookup yields CDR1 SGDLS and CDR2 YYNGEE. The CDR3 spans 13 residues. CDR3 residues: CASTGGIPGELFF.

The CDR3 is CAWSRAGTPTDTQYF. The chain carries TRBV30 and TRBJ2-3; absent DNA, TCRdb's TRBD2 call cannot be checked. Germline values: CDR1 GTSNPN, CDR2 SVGIG (reference sequence). This CDR3 has 15 residues. Full variable domain (missing parts from reference TRBV30 and TRBJ2-3): SQTIHQWPATLVQPVGSPLSLECTVEGTSNPNLYWYRQAAGRGLQLLFYSVGIGQISSEVPQNLSASRPQDRQFILSSKKLLLSDSGFYLCAWSRAGTPTDTQYFGPGTRLTVL.

The chain uses TRBV12-3 or TRBV12-4 and TRBJ1-5; TCRdb's D call, TRBD1, is unchecked because there is no DNA. This CDR3 has 13 amino acids. The chain's CDR3 is CASSSYRDQPQHF.

The chain has TRBV4-3 and TRBJ2-7; TCRdb's D call of TRBD2 is untestable without DNA. The CDR3 has 17 amino acids. The germline gives CDR1 LGHNA, CDR2 YSLEER. This CDR3 is CASSQDMGLVSGSEQYF.

This sequence joins TRBV24-1 and TRBJ2-1; the D call from TCRdb, TRBD1, cannot be confirmed without DNA. The CDR3 spans 14 residues. Germline V gene lookup returns CDR1 KGHDR and CDR2 SFDVKD. Here the CDR3 reads CATSDFGDRYEQFF.

The chain joins TRBV5-4 to TRBJ1-4; TCRdb names TRBD1, which stays unverified in the absence of DNA. The CDR3 runs 13 residues. Germline CDR1 SGHNT, CDR2 YYREEE (reference sequence). The CDR3 loop is CASSPDPGEKLFF.

This sequence joins TRBV16 and TRBJ1-2; TCRdb's D call of TRBD1 is untestable without DNA. Germline CDR1 KGHSY, CDR2 FQNENV. This CDR3 is built from 18 residues. CDR3 loop: CASSHSDRGRTRSYGYTF.

The V and J genes are TRBV6-5 and TRBJ1-2; the TCRdb D gene call, TRBD1, has no DNA to confirm it. CDR3 length: 12 residues. Germline assignment: CDR1 MNHEY and CDR2 SVGAGI. CDR3 sequence reads: CAIKDRGYGYTF.

The rearrangement uses TRBV5-1 and TRBJ2-1; TCRdb proposes TRBD1, but this gene call is untestable without DNA. This CDR3 comprises 14 residues. The germline gives CDR1 SGHRS, CDR2 YFSETQ. The CDR3 sequence is CASSQGQGHNEQFF.

The chain combines TRBV7-9 with TRBJ2-7; TCRdb returns TRBD2, unconfirmable since there is no DNA. The CDR3 length is 14 residues. The germline V gene has CDR1 SEHNR and CDR2 FQNEAQ (reference sequence). CDR3 in amino acids: CASSRGPPSYEQYF.

The V call is TRBV12-3 or TRBV12-4, the J call TRBJ1-2; TCRdb gives TRBD1 as the D gene, but with no DNA this cannot be confirmed. CDR3 size: 14 residues. CDR3 region: CASNRQGLGYGYTF.

The chain joins TRBV7-8 to TRBJ2-3; TCRdb indicates TRBD2, and absent DNA this call remains unverified. The CDR3 is made up of 16 amino acids. CDR1 SGHVS and CDR2 FQNEAQ come from the germline V gene. The CDR3 loop reads CASSPSASGSTDTQYF. Together with reference TRBV7-8 and TRBJ2-3, the CDR3 gives the full variable domain: GAGVSQSPRYKVAKRGQDVALRCDPISGHVSLFWYQQALGQGPEFLTYFQNEAQLDKSGLPSDRFFAERPEGSVSTLKIQRTQQEDSAVYLCASSPSASGSTDTQYFGPGTRLTVL.

The J gene is TRBJ1-2, the V gene TRBV29-1; TCRdb gives TRBD1 as the D gene, but with no DNA this cannot be confirmed. This CDR3 is 14 amino acids long. The germline V gene has CDR1 SQVTM and CDR2 ANQGSEA. CDR3 protein: CSVREGQGAHGYTF.

The chain couples TRBV19 to TRBJ2-1; as DNA is missing, the TRBD1 call by TCRdb cannot be tested. There are 15 residues in the CDR3. From germline, CDR1 is LNHDA and CDR2 SQIVND (reference sequence). The CDR3: CASTPDYSLAYEQFF.

The CDR3 reads CASTPTGGLPSGNTIYF. V gene TRBV12-3 or TRBV12-4 combines with J gene TRBJ1-3; TCRdb reports TRBD1, a call that lacks DNA to check it against. The CDR3 contains 17 residues.

The rearrangement links TRBV5-6 to TRBJ1-3. The length of the CDR3 is 15 residues. Germline values: CDR1 SGHDT, CDR2 YYEEEE. The CDR3 sequence: CASSHGRNSGNTIYF.

The CDR3 spells CASTGRGGETQYF. This sequence joins TRBV7-2 and TRBJ2-5; TCRdb returns TRBD2, unconfirmable since there is no DNA. Germline V lookup: CDR1 SGHTA, CDR2 FQGNSA. The CDR3 runs to 13 residues.

The chain couples TRBV6-5 to TRBJ1-5. The CDR3 spans 14 residues. The V gene's germline CDR1 is MNHEY and CDR2 SVGAGI. The CDR3 region is CASSYSTGYQPQHF.

V gene TRBV4-2 combines with J gene TRBJ2-3; TCRdb's D call of TRBD2 is untestable without DNA. Germline lookup yields CDR1 LGHNA and CDR2 YNFKEQ. The CDR3 contains 18 residues. The CDR3 region is CASSPKRGTSGDTDTQYF.

This rearrangement joins TRBV7-2 to TRBJ2-5; the TCRdb call, TRBD1, lacks DNA for checking. Germline V lookup: CDR1 SGHTA, CDR2 FQGNSA. This CDR3 has 16 amino acids. Here the CDR3 reads CASSLVGGLEGETQYF.

The chain carries TRBV12-3 or TRBV12-4 and TRBJ1-5; the D call from TCRdb, TRBD1, cannot be confirmed without DNA. This CDR3 contains 14 residues. CDR3 protein: CDSSDTGGNQPQHF.

The genes are TRBV12-3 or TRBV12-4 and TRBJ2-7. The CDR3 covers 12 residues. The CDR3 spells CASGVFSHEQYF.

This chain connects TRBV5-1 to TRBJ2-7; without DNA, the TCRdb call of TRBD1 cannot be checked. CDR1 is SGHRS and CDR2 is YFSETQ in the germline V gene. The CDR3 runs to 17 residues. Here the CDR3 reads CASAGQGRMNYNYEQYF.

The chain combines TRBV5-6 with TRBJ2-3. This CDR3 spans 12 amino acids. Germline V lookup: CDR1 SGHDT, CDR2 YYEEEE. The CDR3 loop reads CASSSGKDTQYF.